This TCR beta chain was retrieved from a study of T cells in Graves' hyperthyroidism and ophthalmopathy. Study overall: Staff took peripheral blood when the initial diagnosis was made, before any treatment began. Findings of the study overall: Ophthalmopathy, as predicted by the model, came a median around 7 months after the prediction. Expanded thyroid clonotypes (above 0.001) were mostly also found in blood.

The sample holds a few counts of this clonotype. Antigen specificity is unknown. Researchers took RNA transcripts and amplified the TCR beta CDR3 regions from them. A first-round RT-PCR of the TCR CDR3 used the HTBI primer set. TCRdb redid the calling of the multiplex PCR reads with MiXCR, one entry per CDR3 protein. Seen here are 650,000 to 750,000 distinct CDR3 sequences, 14% observed once, and the top ten hold about 9.4%. Patients between 18 and 65 years old had hyperthyroidism, newly diagnosed and lasting under 2 months. Material for sequencing was blood. The TCR comes from a woman between 18 and 29 years old with Graves' hyperthyroidism.

The CDR3 nucleotides read TGTGCCAGCAGCGTAGGGTCAGCCAACACTGAAGCTTTCTTT. Translating gives CASSVGSANTEAFF. The chain employs TRBV9 and TRBJ1-1; D ambiguous. V was shortened by 0 bases and J by 2 bases, with 8 bases between the two germline ends. This CDR3 is built from 14 residues. The germline V gene encodes CDR1 SGDLS and CDR2 YYNGEE.